This T cell receptor (beta chain) was captured in a study of blood T cell repertoires in COVID-19. Germline V gene sequence: CDR1 LNHDA, CDR2 SQIVND (reference sequence). V was trimmed by 9 bases and J by 11 bases, leaving 24 bases between them. The CDR3 extends over 14 amino acids. What the recovered Cohort 3 donors had was two negative PCRs, clearance, or symptom resolution. Assay: immunoSEQ multiplex PCR; the TCRdb copy retains only in-frame clones and omits some. The sample records about 440,000 clones, less than 95% being singletons. The clonotype was recovered from a man younger than 35 who had recovered from COVID-19. Sequencing was performed on PBMCs or T cells enriched from blood (not recorded which). The chain combines TRBV19 with TRBJ2-3; D remains unclear. In DNA form, the CDR3 reads TGTGCCAGCCAAACCCAGCCTCCCGGCCGCGGGCAGTATTTT. It is translated as CASQTQPPGRGQYF.